The next 10 T cell receptor beta chains were all read from a single sample in a study of beta chain features in type 1 diabetes. The study, taken as a whole, reports: Type 1 diabetes patients showed a moderate but significant shortening of TCRB CDR3s in all four CD4+ subsets.

The antigens these receptors bind are not known. As every portion of the isolated RNA was reverse transcribed, the sequencing read expressed TCRB transcripts. Assay used: immunoSEQ multiplex PCR; TCRdb lists only in-frame clones, some missing. Among 100,000 to 150,000 clones listed, around 10% were seen once. Sequencing was done on a sample of central memory CD4+ T cells from blood. Receptor source: a young man with type 1 diabetes.

This clone has only a few counts. One end of the junction varies from germline; a read error may be responsible. The chain uses TRBV7-7 and TRBJ2-6, with a weak D call TRBD2 (6 bases). The CDR3 has 17 residues. Germline V CDR1 and CDR2: SSHAT, FNYEAQ (reference sequence). CDR3 loop: CASSLGGGTAGANVLTF. In DNA, the CDR3 is TGTGCTAGCAGCTTAGGTGGGGGGACTGCTGGGGCCAACGTCCTGACTTTC.

This clone has only a few counts. V is TRBV9 and J is TRBJ2-5; a possible D gene is TRBD2 (6 bases). The J call may be in error: the DNA end matches TRBJ2-7 better. Germline CDR1 and CDR2: SGDLS and YYNGEE. The CDR3 spans 13 residues. The DNA of the CDR3 is TGTGCCAGCAGCTCGGGTGGGGGGTACGAGCAGTACTTC. Residues: CASSSGGGYEQYF.

The chain links TRBV7-2 to TRBJ2-1, with a tentative D call TRBD2 (7 bases). V was pared by 4 bases and J by 1 base, with 14 bases between. The length of the CDR3 is 16 residues. Germline V CDR1 and CDR2: SGHTA, FQGNSA. The DNA for the CDR3 is TGTGCCAGCAGCTCCTGGGGGGGCGGGTCCTACAATGAGCAGTTCTTC. It is translated as CASSSWGGGSYNEQFF. Drawing the rest from reference TRBV7-2 and TRBJ2-1, the complete variable domain is GAGVSQSPSNKVTEKGKDVELRCDPISGHTALYWYRQSLGQGLEFLIYFQGNSAPDKSGLPSDRFSAERTGGSVSTLTIQRTQQEDSAVYLCASSSWGGGSYNEQFFGPGTRLTVL.

The rearrangement uses TRBV7-9 and TRBJ1-1; D is uncertain. The V gene lost 2 bases and the J gene lost 7 bases, with 5 bases spanning the gap. Per germline, CDR1 SEHNR and CDR2 FQNEAQ (reference sequence). The CDR3 runs to 11 residues. The DNA for the CDR3 is TGTGCCAGCAGCTTAATTCTTGAAGCTTTCTTT. Its translation is CASSLILEAFF.

This chain links TRBV5-1 with TRBJ2-2; D is possibly TRBD2 (5 bases). The CDR3 covers 14 residues. CDR1 SGHRS and CDR2 YFSETQ come from the germline V gene. The ends were cut back, 0 bases at V and 4 bases at J, with 7 bases in the middle. The CDR3 DNA reads TGCGCCAGCAGCTTGGACGGGATCACCGGGGAGCTGTTTTTT. The encoded protein is CASSLDGITGELFF.

This clone was detected a few times. V and J are TRBV7-2 and TRBJ1-6; no firm D call. The CDR3 has 13 residues. The germline V gene encodes CDR1 SGHTA and CDR2 FQGNSA. Trimming took off 2 bases at V and 4 bases at J, with 3 bases between the two ends. This chain's CDR3 is CASSLQYNSPLHF. CDR3 nucleotide sequence: TGTGCCAGCAGCTTACAGTATAATTCACCCCTCCACTTT.

This clone has just a few counts. This chain connects TRBV5-1 to TRBJ1-1; TRBD1 aligns across 9 bases. Germline V gene data show CDR1 as SGHRS and CDR2 as YFSETQ. V shed 0 bases, J shed 11 bases, and the junction held 5 bases outside the gene matches. CDR3 length equals 13 residues. Here the CDR3 DNA reads TGCGCCAGCAGCTTGGGACAGGGGGAATGGGCTTTCTTT. It yields the protein CASSLGQGEWAFF.

CDR3 in amino acids: CATSRGTADQPQHF. CDR3 sequence (DNA): TGTGCCACCAGCCGGGGGACAGCCGATCAGCCCCAGCATTTT. V and J are TRBV15 and TRBJ1-5, with 7 bases lining up with TRBD1. The CDR3 contains 14 residues. V gave up 5 bases and J gave up 5 bases; unmatched junction bases: 6. The germline V gene has CDR1 LNHNV and CDR2 YYDKDF (reference sequence).

This clone showed up just a few times. The rearrangement links TRBV7-2 to TRBJ1-1; perhaps TRBD1 as D (5 bases). Germline V gene lookup returns CDR1 SGHTA and CDR2 FQGNSA. V was cut by 5 bases and J by 7 bases, with 17 bases left in between. The CDR3 has 14 amino acids. The CDR3 loop is CASSPYYDSYEAFF. The CDR3 DNA follows: TGTGCCAGCAGCCCTTATTACGACAGTTATGAAGCTTTCTTT.

This clone came up many times. V usage is TRBV28 and J usage is TRBJ1-5; weak D call: TRBD1 (6 bases). V gave up 7 bases and J gave up 5 bases, with 15 bases separating them. CDR1 MDHEN and CDR2 SYDVKM come from the germline V gene. The length of the CDR3 is 14 residues. The CDR3 region is CASTPTGGDQPQHF. The DNA of the CDR3 is TGTGCCAGCACCCCCACGGGGGGCGATCAGCCCCAGCATTTT.